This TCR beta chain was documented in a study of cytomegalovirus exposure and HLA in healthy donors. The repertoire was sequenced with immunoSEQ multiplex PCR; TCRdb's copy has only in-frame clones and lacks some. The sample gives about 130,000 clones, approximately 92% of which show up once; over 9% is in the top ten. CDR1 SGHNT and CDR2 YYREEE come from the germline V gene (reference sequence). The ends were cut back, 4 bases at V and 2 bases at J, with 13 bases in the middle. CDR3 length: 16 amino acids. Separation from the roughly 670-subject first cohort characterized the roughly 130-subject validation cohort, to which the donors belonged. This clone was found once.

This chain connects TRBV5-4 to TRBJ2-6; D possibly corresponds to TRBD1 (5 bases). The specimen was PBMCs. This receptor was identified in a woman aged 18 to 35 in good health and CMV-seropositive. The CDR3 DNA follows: TGTGCCAGCAGCATCGGACAAGAAACTGGGGCCAACGTCCTGACTTTC. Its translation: CASSIGQETGANVLTF. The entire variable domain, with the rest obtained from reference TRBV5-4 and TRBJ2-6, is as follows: ETGVTQSPTHLIKTRGQQVTLRCSSQSGHNTVSWYQQALGQGPQFIFQYYREEENGRGNFPPRFSGLQFPNYSSELNVNALELDDSALYLCASSIGQETGANVLTFGAGSRLTVL.